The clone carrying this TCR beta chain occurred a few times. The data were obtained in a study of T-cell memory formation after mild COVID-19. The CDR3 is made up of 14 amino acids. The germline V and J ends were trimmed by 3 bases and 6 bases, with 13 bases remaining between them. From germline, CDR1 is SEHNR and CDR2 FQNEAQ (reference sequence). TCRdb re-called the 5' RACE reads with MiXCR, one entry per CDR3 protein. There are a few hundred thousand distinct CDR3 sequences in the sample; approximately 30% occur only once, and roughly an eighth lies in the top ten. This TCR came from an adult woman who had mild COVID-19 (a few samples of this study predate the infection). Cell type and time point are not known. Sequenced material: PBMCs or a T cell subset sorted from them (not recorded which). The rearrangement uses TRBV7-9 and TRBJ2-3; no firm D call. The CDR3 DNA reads TGTGCCAGCAGCTTTACAAGAGACCAGGATACGCAGTATTTT. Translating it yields CASSFTRDQDTQYF. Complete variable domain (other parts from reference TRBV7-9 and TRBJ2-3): DTGVSQNPRHKITKRGQNVTFRCDPISEHNRLYWYRQTLGQGPEFLTYFQNEAQLEKSRLLSDRFSAERPKGSFSTLEIQRTEQGDSAMYLCASSFTRDQDTQYFGPGTRLTVL.